The 28 T cell receptor beta chains reported below all come from one sample, sequenced in a study of T cell responses to AZD1222 COVID-19 vaccine. The repertoire was sequenced with immunoSEQ multiplex PCR; TCRdb's copy has only in-frame clones and lacks some. The table lists some 150,000 clones, over 85% of them singletons. Sequences were derived from peripheral blood, sampled on day 0 of MenACWY control vaccination. Source of these receptors: an adult in good health.

This clone has only a few counts. The J gene is TRBJ1-6, the V gene TRBV13; D is uncertain. Germline V gene data show CDR1 as PRHDT and CDR2 as FYEKMQ (reference sequence). This CDR3 region has 14 residues. V lost 5 bases to trimming and J lost 7 bases, with 12 bases between them. The CDR3 is CASSLGGGNSPLHF. The CDR3 DNA reads TGTGCCAGCAGCCTCGGAGGAGGAAATTCACCCCTCCACTTT.

The chain employs TRBV7-2 and TRBJ1-5, with TRBD1 matching 10 bases. The length of the CDR3 is 15 residues. Germline assignment: CDR1 SGHTA and CDR2 FQGNSA. The V gene end was trimmed by 10 bases and the J gene end by 9 bases; junction bases not matched to a gene: 15. CDR3 sequence: CATLPGQGNPGPQHF. The DNA of the CDR3 is TGTGCCACCCTTCCGGGACAGGGGAACCCGGGGCCCCAGCATTTT.

The chain couples TRBV20-1 to TRBJ1-5, with D uncertain. This CDR3 region has 15 residues. The V end was cut by 3 bases, the J end by 2 bases, with 14 bases between. The V gene's germline CDR1 is DFQATT and CDR2 SNEGSKA (reference sequence). The CDR3 DNA is TGCAGTGCTAGTCCCTCGGGGAGGGGCAATCAGCCCCAGCATTTT. Amino acids: CSASPSGRGNQPQHF.

The rearrangement joins TRBV10-3 to TRBJ1-1; 7 bases line up with TRBD1. V lost 3 bases and J lost 9; bases outside the gene matches: 10. CDR3 length equals 14 residues. CDR1 and CDR2 (germline): ENHRY, SYGVKD. The CDR3 sequence: CAISEYGQGEQAFF. CDR3 sequence (DNA): TGTGCCATCAGTGAATATGGGCAGGGGGAGCAAGCTTTCTTT.

The J gene is TRBJ1-1, the V gene TRBV6-1, with unresolved D. V was pared by 3 bases and J by 7 bases, with 12 bases between. CDR1 is MNHNS, CDR2 SASEGT, per germline. This CDR3 region has 13 residues. CDR3 DNA: TGTGCCAGCAGTGATTTACAGATTTTTGAAGCTTTCTTT. Translation gives CASSDLQIFEAFF.

This chain uses TRBV2 with TRBJ1-2, with TRBD1 as a possible D gene (5 bases). From germline, CDR1 is SNHLY and CDR2 FYNNEI. The CDR3 is made up of 15 amino acids. Deletions cut 2 bases from V and 2 bases from J, with 12 bases between. CDR3 region: CASSEPRGGNYGYTF. The CDR3 DNA reads as TGTGCCAGCAGTGAACCTCGGGGGGGGAACTATGGCTACACCTTC. Together with reference TRBV2 and TRBJ1-2, the CDR3 gives the full variable domain: EPEVTQTPSHQVTQMGQEVILRCVPISNHLYFYWYRQILGQKVEFLVSFYNNEISEKSEIFDDQFSVERPDGSNFTLKIRSTKLEDSAMYFCASSEPRGGNYGYTFGSGTRLTVV.

The gene calls are TRBV2 and TRBJ2-1; the match to TRBD2 covers 11 bases. This CDR3 spans 15 amino acids. Trimming removed 2 bases from V and 4 bases from J; junction bases left unmatched: 1. The V gene's germline CDR1 is SNHLY and CDR2 FYNNEI. The CDR3 protein is CASSELAGGYNEQFF. In DNA, the CDR3 is TGTGCCAGCAGTGAACTAGCGGGGGGTTACAATGAGCAGTTCTTC.

This chain links TRBV7-2 with TRBJ2-7; D perhaps matches TRBD2 (6 bases). The CDR3 is made up of 14 amino acids. Germline values: CDR1 SGHTA, CDR2 FQGNSA. V was pared by 5 bases and J by 5 bases, with 16 bases between. CDR3 in DNA: TGTGCCAGCAGCCCGGTTGCGGGGTACCACGAGCAGTACTTC. This sequence encodes CASSPVAGYHEQYF.

The rearrangement links TRBV7-8 to TRBJ1-2; 8 nucleotides agree with TRBD1. CDR3 size: 16 residues. The V segment lost 2 bases and the J segment 8 bases; nucleotides outside the gene matches: 13. Germline CDR1 reads SGHVS; CDR2 reads FQNEAQ. The CDR3 protein is CASSLLGQGASNGYTF. The DNA of the CDR3 is TGTGCCAGCAGCTTATTGGGGCAGGGGGCTTCGAACGGCTACACCTTC.

This clone appeared once. V is TRBV28 and J is TRBJ1-5; D is ambiguous. Per germline, CDR1 MDHEN and CDR2 SYDVKM. There are 13 residues in the CDR3. V was cut by 5 bases and J by 6 bases, with 11 bases left in between. CDR3 loop: CASSRVISQPQHF. CDR3 coding DNA: TGTGCCAGCAGTAGGGTAATATCTCAGCCCCAGCATTTT.

The J gene is TRBJ2-7, the V gene TRBV6-1, with a weak D call TRBD1 (8 bases). Deletions cut 2 bases from V and 5 bases from J, with 13 bases between. Germline CDR1 reads MNHNS; CDR2 reads SASEGT. There are 14 residues in the CDR3. The CDR3 DNA sequence: TGTGCCAGCAGTGAAAACAGGGGGGGCCACGAGCAGTACTTC. Translated: CASSENRGGHEQYF.

The CDR3 DNA reads TGTGCCAGCAGCCAAGATCAGGGGAGGGCTGAAGCTTTCTTT. Translated, it gives CASSQDQGRAEAFF. The chain uses TRBV4-2 and TRBJ1-1, with D possibly being TRBD1 (6 bases). The CDR3 spans 14 residues. Per the germline V gene, CDR1 is LGHNA and CDR2 is YNFKEQ. V lost 0 bases, J lost 6 bases, and 11 bases lay in between.

The genes are TRBV4-3 and TRBJ1-5, with a weak D call TRBD1 (6 bases). Trimming took 1 base from V and 9 from J, leaving 13 bases between them. The V gene's germline CDR1 is LGHNA and CDR2 YSLEER. The CDR3 totals 14 residues. CDR3 bases: TGCGCCAGCAGCCAAGGGACAGTCCGCGGGCCCCAGCATTTT. Protein product: CASSQGTVRGPQHF.

J is TRBJ1-5 and V is TRBV19; tentatively, D is TRBD1 (5 bases). V was cut by 0 bases and J by 2 bases, with 14 bases left in between. Germline V gene lookup returns CDR1 LNHDA and CDR2 SQIVND (reference sequence). The CDR3 length is 17 residues. In DNA form, the CDR3 reads TGTGCCAGTAGTATAGAGGGGCCCCTTGGGGGCAATCAGCCCCAGCATTTT. Its translation: CASSIEGPLGGNQPQHF.

This sequence joins TRBV2 and TRBJ1-2; 8 nucleotides line up with TRBD1. The CDR3 spans 16 residues. V was pared by 7 bases and J by 7 bases, with 17 bases of the junction left unmatched. Germline CDR1 and CDR2: SNHLY and FYNNEI. DNA of the CDR3: TGTGCCAGCATCTCCTCCCGGGGCAGGGGGCCGGTTGGCTACACCTTC. Its translation: CASISSRGRGPVGYTF.

The rearrangement links TRBV7-3 to TRBJ2-1, with TRBD2 matching over 12 bases. This CDR3 has 13 residues. V trimming: 5 bases; J trimming: 9 bases; junction bases outside the gene matches: 2. Germline V lookup: CDR1 SGHTA, CDR2 FQGTGA. CDR3 sequence (DNA): TGTGCCAGCAGCAGGACTAGCGGGGCTGAGCAGTTCTTC. It encodes CASSRTSGAEQFF. The whole variable domain, remainder taken from reference TRBV7-3 and TRBJ2-1, is GAGVSQTPSNKVTEKGKYVELRCDPISGHTALYWYRQSLGQGPEFLIYFQGTGAADDSGLPNDRFFAVRPEGSVSTLKIQRTERGDSAVYLCASSRTSGAEQFFGPGTRLTVL.

CDR3 nucleotide sequence: TGTGCCAGCAGTTACTCGAATTCCGAGCAGTACTTC. As protein: CASSYSNSEQYF. The chain has TRBV6-5 and TRBJ2-7, with D uncertain. Germline CDR1 MNHEY, CDR2 SVGAGI. The length of the CDR3 is 12 residues. V was trimmed by 0 bases and J by 6 bases, leaving 6 bases between them.

The V gene is TRBV7-7, the J gene TRBJ2-7; unclear D gene. The germline V gene has CDR1 SSHAT and CDR2 FNYEAQ (reference sequence). V was trimmed by 4 bases and J by 4 bases, leaving 11 bases between them. This CDR3 has 13 residues. As DNA, the CDR3 is TGTGCCAGCAGCTCCGGAGTTGGGTACGAGCAGTACTTC. Translated: CASSSGVGYEQYF. The full variable domain, its missing parts supplied by reference TRBV7-7 and TRBJ2-7, is GAGVSQSPRYKVTKRGQDVTLRCDPISSHATLYWYQQALGQGPEFLTYFNYEAQPDKSGLPSDRFSAERPEGSISTLTIQRTEQRDSAMYRCASSSGVGYEQYFGPGTRLTVT.

The CDR3 nucleotides are TGCGCCAGCAGCCTGACGGCCGGGTCTGGAGAGCAGTACTTC. This sequence encodes CASSLTAGSGEQYF. The rearrangement joins TRBV5-1 to TRBJ2-7; D ambiguous. The CDR3 contains 14 residues. The V and J ends lost 4 bases and 7 bases respectively, with 18 bases between them. Germline V gives CDR1 SGHRS, CDR2 YFSETQ.

This CDR3 is CASSTGQGGNQPQHF. The CDR3 DNA reads as TGTGCCAGCAGCACTGGACAGGGAGGTAATCAGCCCCAGCATTTT. The chain uses TRBV6-5 and TRBJ1-5, with 8 bases identical to TRBD1. The CDR3 extends over 15 amino acids. V dropped 6 bases and J dropped 4; count of bases not matched to a gene: 8. Germline V gene data show CDR1 as MNHEY and CDR2 as SVGAGI.

This chain links TRBV5-1 with TRBJ1-2; D is undetermined. Trimming removed 0 bases at V and 3 bases at J, with 12 bases between. The germline CDR1 and CDR2 sequences are SGHRS and YFSETQ. The CDR3 runs 15 residues. The CDR3: CASSLAGREDYGYTF. CDR3 coding DNA: TGCGCCAGCAGCTTGGCCGGGAGGGAGGACTATGGCTACACCTTC.

The rearrangement joins TRBV27 to TRBJ1-1; D uncertain. With 5 bases removed from V and 10 bases from J, the gap between germline ends came to 17 bases. Per germline, CDR1 MNHEY and CDR2 SMNVEV (reference sequence). This CDR3 spans 13 amino acids. The CDR3 DNA sequence: TGTGCCAGCAGTCACTCTCGTAATCTAGTAGCTTTCTTT. Amino acids: CASSHSRNLVAFF.

This chain links TRBV7-9 with TRBJ1-1; D is ambiguous. Trimming shortened V by 5 bases and J by 0 bases, and 13 bases separated the two germline ends. The CDR3 covers 15 residues. CDR1 is SEHNR and CDR2 is FQNEAQ in the germline V gene (reference sequence). The chain's CDR3 is CASSPGSTMNTEAFF. CDR3 coding DNA: TGTGCCAGCAGCCCTGGTTCGACAATGAACACTGAAGCTTTCTTT.

This chain uses TRBV10-3 with TRBJ1-3; D unresolved. CDR3 length: 18 residues. The germline V gene has CDR1 ENHRY and CDR2 SYGVKD. V was trimmed by 0 bases and J by 4 bases, leaving 19 bases between them. The CDR3 loop is CAISESTLRSVEGNTIYF. Written as DNA, the CDR3 is TGTGCCATCAGTGAGTCGACTCTCCGATCGGTAGAGGGAAACACCATATATTTT.

This chain connects TRBV12-5 to TRBJ2-5, with D tentatively TRBD1 (6 bases). The germline CDR1 and CDR2 sequences are LGHNT and FRNRAP. The V end was cut by 2 bases, the J end by 0 bases, with 19 bases between. The CDR3 sequence is 18 residues long. The CDR3 loop reads CASGLFLSTGVYQETQYF. CDR3 nucleotide sequence: TGTGCTAGTGGTTTGTTCCTCTCGACAGGTGTGTACCAAGAGACCCAGTACTTC.

The rearrangement joins TRBV3-1 (or the pseudogene TRBV3-2) to TRBJ2-7; D is possibly TRBD1 (5 bases). The V gene lost 4 bases and the J gene lost 7 bases, with 8 bases spanning the gap. The CDR3 contains 11 residues. Germline V gene data show CDR1 as LGHDT and CDR2 as YNNKEL (reference sequence). The CDR3 nucleotides are TGTGCCAGCAGCCTTTCAGGGGAGCAGTACTTC. It is translated as CASSLSGEQYF.

The chain is built from TRBV25-1 and TRBJ2-3; D might be TRBD2 (6 bases). The V gene lost 4 bases and the J gene lost 3 bases, with 14 bases spanning the gap. Germline CDR1 MGHDK, CDR2 SYGVNS. The CDR3 has 15 amino acids. The CDR3: CASSADLARTDTQYF. The CDR3 DNA is TGTGCCAGCAGTGCGGACCTAGCGAGGACAGATACGCAGTATTTT. The variable domain in full, completed from reference TRBV25-1 and TRBJ2-3, reads EADIYQTPRYLVIGTGKKITLECSQTMGHDKMYWYQQDPGMELHLIHYSYGVNSTEKGDLSSESTVSRIRTEHFPLTLESARPSHTSQYLCASSADLARTDTQYFGPGTRLTVL.

This sequence joins TRBV9 and TRBJ2-7; 7 bases map to TRBD2. CDR1 SGDLS and CDR2 YYNGEE come from the germline V gene. Trimming removed 4 bases from V and 3 bases from J; junction bases left unmatched: 7. This CDR3 has 14 residues. The CDR3 bases are TGTGCCAGCAGCTACGGGACTATGAGCTACGAGCAGTACTTC. Amino acids: CASSYGTMSYEQYF.